Given below is one T cell receptor (beta chain) in context. Other DNA variants within this sample encode the same CDR3. Nashville, Tennessee was home to all donors, who were Caucasian adults. This record comes from a study of shared clonotypes between healthy human individuals. V was cut by 5 bases and J by 4 bases, with 6 bases left in between. Germline CDR1 and CDR2: MDHEN and SYDVKM. The CDR3 contains 12 residues. Template amounts of roughly 0.3 ug DNA, tens of thousands of T cell genomes, were employed in unsorted PBMC replicate PCRs. Sequenced by immunoSEQ multiplex PCR; TCRdb stores in-frame clones only, minus some. The sample includes about 510,000 clones, around 74% seen only once; the top ten take about an eighth.

The sample consisted of PBMCs. This chain connects TRBV28 to TRBJ2-1, with a weak D call TRBD2 (6 bases). This receptor was identified in a woman aged 40 to 50 in good health. Some clones in this sample may be carry-over from other donors' samples. The DNA for the CDR3 is TGTGCCAGCAGTGGGGGGTACAATGAGCAGTTCTTC. Translation gives CASSGGYNEQFF.